The 2 T cell receptor beta chains below all came from one sample that was sequenced in a study of T-cell memory formation after mild COVID-19. A single record per CDR3 protein comes from TCRdb applying MiXCR to the 5' RACE reads. The sample holds approximately 260,000 distinct CDR3 sequences, roughly 17% seen once. The sequenced material came from PBMCs or a T cell subset sorted from them (not recorded which). All receptors come from a man aged 18 to 30 who had mild COVID-19 (a few samples of this study predate the infection). Cell type and time point are not known.

A few counts support this clonotype. The chain is built from TRBV6-6 and TRBJ1-5, with 8 bases lining up with TRBD1. CDR1 and CDR2 from the germline V gene are MNHNY and SVGAGI (reference sequence). The junction had 6 bases not matched to a gene; V was cut back by 2 bases and J by 0 bases. The length of the CDR3 is 17 residues. The chain's CDR3 is CASSYRTGPGSNQPQHF. CDR3 DNA sequence: TGTGCCAGCAGTTACCGGACAGGGCCCGGTAGCAATCAGCCCCAGCATTTT.

This clonotype turned up a few times. The chain carries TRBV10-3 and TRBJ2-5, with D maybe TRBD2 (5 bases). CDR3 length equals 14 residues. Per the germline V gene, CDR1 is ENHRY and CDR2 is SYGVKD. V was trimmed by 0 bases and J by 3 bases, leaving 8 bases between them. DNA for the CDR3: TGTGCCATCAGTGAGTCGATTAGCGAAGAGACCCAGTACTTC. This codes for CAISESISEETQYF.